This T cell receptor beta chain was sequenced during a study of blood T cell repertoires in COVID-19. About the study: The study drew acute and convalescent COVID-19 samples from the United States, Italy and Spain. PBMCs, B-cell-depleted T cells, or T cells provided the cDNA or gDNA that made up the material.

Per the study methods: Amplification of reference gene primers provided the estimated nucleated cell counts. Sequencing used immunoSEQ multiplex PCR; TCRdb keeps in-frame clones, though not all of them. V and J calls and clone size are as listed in that table; D and trimming were resolved from the DNA. The data show fewer than 75,000 clones, 85% to 90% seen once. The germline V gene has CDR1 MNHNY and CDR2 SVGAGI (reference sequence). The V end was cut by 6 bases, the J end by 8 bases, with 11 bases between. This CDR3 spans 12 amino acids. The rearrangement links TRBV6-6 to TRBJ2-4; D gene uncertain. The TCR was taken from a man aged 50 to 60 with active COVID-19. Sequencing was carried out using peripheral blood. CDR3 sequence: CASSQASDIQYF. CDR3 DNA: TGTGCCAGCAGCCAGGCCTCGGACATTCAGTACTTC.